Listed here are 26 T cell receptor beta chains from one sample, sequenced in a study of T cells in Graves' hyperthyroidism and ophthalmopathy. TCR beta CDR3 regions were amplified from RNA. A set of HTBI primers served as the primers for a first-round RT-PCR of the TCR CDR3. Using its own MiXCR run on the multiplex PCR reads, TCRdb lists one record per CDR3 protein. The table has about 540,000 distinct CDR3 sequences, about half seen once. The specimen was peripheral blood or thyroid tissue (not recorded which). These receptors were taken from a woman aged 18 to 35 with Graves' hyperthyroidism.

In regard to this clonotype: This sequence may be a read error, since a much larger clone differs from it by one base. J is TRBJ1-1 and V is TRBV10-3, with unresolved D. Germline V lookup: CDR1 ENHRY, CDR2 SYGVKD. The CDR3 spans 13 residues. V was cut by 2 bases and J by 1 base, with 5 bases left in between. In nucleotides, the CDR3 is TGTGCCATCAGTGAGCAGACGAACACTGAAGCTTTCTTT. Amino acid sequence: CAISEQTNTEAFF.

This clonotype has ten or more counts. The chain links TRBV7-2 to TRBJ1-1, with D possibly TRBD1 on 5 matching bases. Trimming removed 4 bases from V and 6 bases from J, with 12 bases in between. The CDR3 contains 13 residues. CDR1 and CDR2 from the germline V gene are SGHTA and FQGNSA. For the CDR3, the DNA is TGTGCCAGCAGCTCCGGGCTGGGGGCTGAAGCTTTCTTT. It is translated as CASSSGLGAEAFF.

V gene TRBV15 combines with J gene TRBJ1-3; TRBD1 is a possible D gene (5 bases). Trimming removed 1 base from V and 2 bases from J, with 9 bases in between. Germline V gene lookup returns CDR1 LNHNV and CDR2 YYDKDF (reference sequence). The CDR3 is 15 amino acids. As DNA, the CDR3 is TGTGCCACCAGCAGAGGAGCGGGGGCTGGAAACACCATATATTTT. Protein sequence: CATSRGAGAGNTIYF.

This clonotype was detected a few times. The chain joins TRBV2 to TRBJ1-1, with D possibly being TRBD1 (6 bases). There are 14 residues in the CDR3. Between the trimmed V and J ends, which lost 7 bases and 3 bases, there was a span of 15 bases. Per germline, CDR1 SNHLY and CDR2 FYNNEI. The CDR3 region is CASILQTGDTEAFF. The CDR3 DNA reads TGTGCCAGCATACTCCAGACAGGCGACACTGAAGCTTTCTTT.

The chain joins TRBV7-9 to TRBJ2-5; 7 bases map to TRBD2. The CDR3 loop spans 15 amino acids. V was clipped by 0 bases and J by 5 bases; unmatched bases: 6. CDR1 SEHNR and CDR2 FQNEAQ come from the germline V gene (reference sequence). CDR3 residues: CASSLAGGSGETQYF. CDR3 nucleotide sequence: TGTGCCAGCAGCTTAGCGGGAGGTAGCGGGGAGACCCAGTACTTC.

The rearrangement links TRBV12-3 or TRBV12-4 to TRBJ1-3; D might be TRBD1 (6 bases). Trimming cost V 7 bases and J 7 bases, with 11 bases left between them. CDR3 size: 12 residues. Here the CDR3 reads CASTGGGNTIYF. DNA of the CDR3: TGTGCCAGCACTGGGGGCGGGAACACCATATATTTT.

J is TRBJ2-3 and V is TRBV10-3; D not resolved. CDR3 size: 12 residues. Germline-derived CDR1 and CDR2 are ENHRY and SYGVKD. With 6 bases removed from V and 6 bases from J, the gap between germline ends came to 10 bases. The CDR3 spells CAISSASDTQYF. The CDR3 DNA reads TGTGCCATCAGCTCGGCGTCCGATACGCAGTATTTT.

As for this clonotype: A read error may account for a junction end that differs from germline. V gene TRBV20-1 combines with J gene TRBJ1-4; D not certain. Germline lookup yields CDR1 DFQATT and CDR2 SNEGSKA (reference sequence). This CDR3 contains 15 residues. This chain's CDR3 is CSARDFERSNEKLFF. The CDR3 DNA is TGCAGTGCTAGAGATTTTGAGAGATCTAACGAAAAACTGTTTTTT.

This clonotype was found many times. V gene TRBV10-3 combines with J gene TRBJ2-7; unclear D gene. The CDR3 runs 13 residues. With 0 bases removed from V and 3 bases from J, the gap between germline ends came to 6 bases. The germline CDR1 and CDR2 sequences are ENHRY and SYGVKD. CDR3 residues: CAISESKSYEQYF. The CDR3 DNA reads TGTGCCATCAGTGAGTCGAAAAGCTACGAGCAGTACTTC.

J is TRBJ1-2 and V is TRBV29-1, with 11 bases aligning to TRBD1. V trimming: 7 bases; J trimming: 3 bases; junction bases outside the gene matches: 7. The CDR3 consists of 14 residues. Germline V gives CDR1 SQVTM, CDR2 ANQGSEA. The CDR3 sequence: CSAAGTGGHYGYTF. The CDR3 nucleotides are TGCAGCGCAGCCGGGACAGGGGGACACTATGGCTACACCTTC.

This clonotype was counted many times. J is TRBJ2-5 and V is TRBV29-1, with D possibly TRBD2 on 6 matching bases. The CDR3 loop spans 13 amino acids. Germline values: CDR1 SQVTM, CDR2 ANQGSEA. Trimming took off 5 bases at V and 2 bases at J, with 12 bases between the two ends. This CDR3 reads CSVLIAEQETQYF. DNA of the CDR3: TGCAGCGTTCTGATAGCGGAACAAGAGACCCAGTACTTC.

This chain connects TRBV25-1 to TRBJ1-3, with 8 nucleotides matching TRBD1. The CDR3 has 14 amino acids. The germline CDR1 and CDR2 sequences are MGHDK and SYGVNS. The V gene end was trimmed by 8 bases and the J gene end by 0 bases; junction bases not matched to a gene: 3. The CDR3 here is CASETGGSGNTIYF. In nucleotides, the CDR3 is TGTGCCAGCGAAACAGGGGGCTCTGGAAACACCATATATTTT.

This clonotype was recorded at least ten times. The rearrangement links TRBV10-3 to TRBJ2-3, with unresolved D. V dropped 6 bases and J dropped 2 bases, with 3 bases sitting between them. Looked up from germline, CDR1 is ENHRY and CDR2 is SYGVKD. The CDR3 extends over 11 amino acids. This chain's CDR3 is CAIRDTDTQYF. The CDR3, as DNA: TGTGCCATCAGGGACACAGATACGCAGTATTTT.

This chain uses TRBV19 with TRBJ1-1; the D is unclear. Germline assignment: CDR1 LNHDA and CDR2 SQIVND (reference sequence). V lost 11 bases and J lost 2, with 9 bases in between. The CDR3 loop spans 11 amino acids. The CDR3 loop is CALDLNTEAFF. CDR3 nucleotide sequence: TGTGCCTTGGACCTAAACACTGAAGCTTTCTTT.

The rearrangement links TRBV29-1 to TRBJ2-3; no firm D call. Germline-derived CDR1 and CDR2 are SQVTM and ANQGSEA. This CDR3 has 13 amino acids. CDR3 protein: CARLGGGGDTQYF. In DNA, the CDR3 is TGCGCCAGACTTGGCGGCGGCGGAGATACGCAGTATTTT.

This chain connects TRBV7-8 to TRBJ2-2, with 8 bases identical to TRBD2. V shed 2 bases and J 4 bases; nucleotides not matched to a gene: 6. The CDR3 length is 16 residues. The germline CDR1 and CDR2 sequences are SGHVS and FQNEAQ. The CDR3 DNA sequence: TGTGCCAGCAGCTTATCACTAGCGGAAATCACCGGGGAGCTGTTTTTT. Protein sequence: CASSLSLAEITGELFF. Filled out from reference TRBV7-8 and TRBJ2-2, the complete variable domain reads GAGVSQSPRYKVAKRGQDVALRCDPISGHVSLFWYQQALGQGPEFLTYFQNEAQLDKSGLPSDRFFAERPEGSVSTLKIQRTQQEDSAVYLCASSLSLAEITGELFFGEGSRLTVL.

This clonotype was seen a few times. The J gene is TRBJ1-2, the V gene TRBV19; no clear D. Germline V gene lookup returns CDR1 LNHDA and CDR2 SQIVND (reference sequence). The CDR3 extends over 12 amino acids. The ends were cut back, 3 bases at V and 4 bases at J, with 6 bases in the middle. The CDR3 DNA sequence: TGTGCCAGTAGTATCAAGGGCTATGGCTACACCTTC. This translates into CASSIKGYGYTF.

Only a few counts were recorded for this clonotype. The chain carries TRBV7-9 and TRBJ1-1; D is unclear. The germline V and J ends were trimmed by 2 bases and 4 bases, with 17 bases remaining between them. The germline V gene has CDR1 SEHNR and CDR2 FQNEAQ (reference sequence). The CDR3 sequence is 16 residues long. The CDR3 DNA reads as TGTGCCAGCAGCTTAAGCCGGGGTCGGGCGGTCACTGAAGCTTTCTTT. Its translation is CASSLSRGRAVTEAFF.

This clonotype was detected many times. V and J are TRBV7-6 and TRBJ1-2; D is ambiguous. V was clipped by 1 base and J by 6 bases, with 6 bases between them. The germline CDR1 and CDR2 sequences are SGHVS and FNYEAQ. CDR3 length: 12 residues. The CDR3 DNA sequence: TGTGCCAGCAGCTTAGACGGGGATGGCTACACCTTC. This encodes CASSLDGDGYTF.

As DNA, the CDR3 is TGTGCCAGCAGACTTGGACAGGAGAATGAAAAACTGTTTTTT. Amino acids: CASRLGQENEKLFF. The genes are TRBV2 and TRBJ1-4; 7 nucleotides match TRBD1. Germline CDR1 is SNHLY and CDR2 is FYNNEI. The CDR3 runs 14 residues. J was trimmed by 5 bases and V by 6 bases; bases with no gene match: 6.

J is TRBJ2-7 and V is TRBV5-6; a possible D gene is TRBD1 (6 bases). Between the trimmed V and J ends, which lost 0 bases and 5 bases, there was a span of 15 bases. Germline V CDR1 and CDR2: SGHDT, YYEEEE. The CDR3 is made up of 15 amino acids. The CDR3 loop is CASSLARGTPDEQYF. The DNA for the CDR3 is TGTGCCAGCAGCTTGGCCAGGGGAACCCCCGACGAGCAGTACTTC.

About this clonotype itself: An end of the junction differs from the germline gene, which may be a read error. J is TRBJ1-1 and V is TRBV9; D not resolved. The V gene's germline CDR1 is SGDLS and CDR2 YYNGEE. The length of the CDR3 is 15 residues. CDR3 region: CASSQEGSMNTEAFF. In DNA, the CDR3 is TGCGCCAGCAGCCAAGAGGGCAGCATGAACACTGAAGCTTTCTTT.

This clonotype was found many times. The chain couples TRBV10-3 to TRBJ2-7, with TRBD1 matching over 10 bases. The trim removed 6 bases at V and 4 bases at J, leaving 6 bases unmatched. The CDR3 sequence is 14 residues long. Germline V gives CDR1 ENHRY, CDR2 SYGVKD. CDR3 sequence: CAIRGDRGQYEQYF. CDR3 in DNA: TGTGCCATCAGGGGGGACAGGGGCCAGTACGAGCAGTACTTC.

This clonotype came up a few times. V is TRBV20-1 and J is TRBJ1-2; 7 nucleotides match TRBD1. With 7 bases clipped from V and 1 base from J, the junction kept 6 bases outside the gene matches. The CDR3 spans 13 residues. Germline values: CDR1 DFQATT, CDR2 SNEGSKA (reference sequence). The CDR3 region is CSGQGVVNYGYTF. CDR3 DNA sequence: TGCAGTGGTCAGGGGGTTGTTAACTATGGCTACACCTTC.

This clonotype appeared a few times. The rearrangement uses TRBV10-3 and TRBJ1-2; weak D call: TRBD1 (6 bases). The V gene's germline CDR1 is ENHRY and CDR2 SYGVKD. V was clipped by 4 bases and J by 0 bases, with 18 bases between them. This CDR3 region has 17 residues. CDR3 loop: CAISGPEGGSSNYGYTF. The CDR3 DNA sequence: TGTGCCATCAGTGGGCCAGAGGGGGGCTCCTCTAACTATGGCTACACCTTC.

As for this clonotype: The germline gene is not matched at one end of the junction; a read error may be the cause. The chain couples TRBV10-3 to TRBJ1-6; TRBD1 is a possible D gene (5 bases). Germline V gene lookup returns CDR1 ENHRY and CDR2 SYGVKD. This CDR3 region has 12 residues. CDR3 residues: CASSPLAGRLHF. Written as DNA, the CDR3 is TGTGCCAGCAGTCCTTTAGCGGGGCGCCTCCACTTT.